These 25 T cell receptor beta chains were sequenced from one sample in a study of T cells in Graves' hyperthyroidism and ophthalmopathy. TCR beta CDR3 region amplification was performed from RNA transcripts. The study used the HTBI primer set for a first-round RT-PCR of the TCR CDR3. TCRdb re-analysed the multiplex PCR reads in MiXCR, keeping a single row per CDR3 protein. The data contain roughly 580,000 distinct CDR3 sequences, approximately 15% of them singletons. The sample consisted of blood. These TCRs come from a woman between 25 and 40 years old with Graves' hyperthyroidism that later progressed to Graves' ophthalmopathy.

This clonotype came up many times. The genes are TRBV12-3 or TRBV12-4 and TRBJ1-5; D may be TRBD1 (6 bases). The length of the CDR3 is 18 residues. V gave up 4 bases and J gave up 3 bases, with 22 bases separating them. In DNA, the CDR3 is TGTGCCAGCAGTTGGAACAGGGCACTTAAACACATCAATCAGCCCCAGCATTTT. Translation gives CASSWNRALKHINQPQHF.

This clonotype was recorded at least ten times. V gene TRBV12-3 or TRBV12-4 combines with J gene TRBJ1-4; perhaps TRBD1 as D (6 bases). The length of the CDR3 is 16 residues. Deletions cut 2 bases from V and 0 bases from J, with 10 bases between. The CDR3 DNA reads as TGTGCCAGCAGTTTAATCAGGGGTGCAACTAATGAAAAACTGTTTTTT. It encodes CASSLIRGATNEKLFF.

This sequence joins TRBV5-8 and TRBJ1-5, with D perhaps TRBD1 (6 bases). V shed 7 bases and J shed 5 bases, with 19 bases lying between them. CDR3 size: 15 residues. The V gene's germline CDR1 is SGHTS and CDR2 YDEGEE. This CDR3 reads CASLSDGGFYQPQHF. In DNA form, the CDR3 reads TGTGCCAGCCTATCGGACGGGGGCTTCTATCAGCCCCAGCATTTT.

This clonotype was found many times. The V and J genes are TRBV20-1 and TRBJ1-6; D not resolved. Per the germline V gene, CDR1 is DFQATT and CDR2 is SNEGSKA (reference sequence). Trimming took 2 bases from V and 8 from J, leaving 10 bases between them. The CDR3 has 13 amino acids. The CDR3 nucleotides are TGCAGTGCTAGATACAGTACGGATTCACCCCTCCACTTT. Translation: CSARYSTDSPLHF.

This clonotype was seen only a few times. The chain employs TRBV18 and TRBJ1-3; D ambiguous. V gave up 3 bases and J gave up 0 bases, with 9 bases separating them. The V gene's germline CDR1 is KGHSH and CDR2 LQKENI. This CDR3 contains 15 residues. The CDR3: CASSPTANSGNTIYF. In DNA form, the CDR3 reads TGTGCCAGCTCACCCACCGCCAACTCTGGAAACACCATATATTTT. Full variable domain (remainder filled in from reference TRBV18 and TRBJ1-3): NAGVMQNPRHLVRRRGQEARLRCSPMKGHSHVYWYRQLPEEGLKFMVYLQKENIIDESGMPKERFSAEFPKEGPSILRIQQVVRGDSAAYFCASSPTANSGNTIYFGEGSWLTVV.

This clonotype was seen a few times. The chain is built from TRBV10-3 and TRBJ2-7; maybe TRBD1 (6 bases). Germline V gives CDR1 ENHRY, CDR2 SYGVKD. The CDR3 is 16 residues long. V lost 3 bases and J 3 bases, leaving 18 bases between the germline ends. This CDR3 is CAISDLTGRSVYEQYF. For the CDR3, the DNA is TGTGCCATCAGTGACCTTACAGGGCGTTCAGTCTACGAGCAGTACTTC.

In this sample, this clonotype turned up many times. The V call is TRBV7-8, the J call TRBJ2-4; 7 bases match TRBD2. Germline V gives CDR1 SGHVS, CDR2 FQNEAQ. The junction had 2 bases not matched to a gene; V was cut back by 5 bases and J by 1 base. CDR3 length: 14 amino acids. This CDR3 is CASSPRGAKNIQYF. The CDR3 nucleotides read TGTGCCAGCAGCCCGCGGGGGGCCAAAAACATTCAGTACTTC.

There are many counts of this clonotype. The V and J genes are TRBV6-1 and TRBJ1-1; D unclear. The CDR3 contains 13 residues. V lost 4 bases, J lost 4 bases, and 10 bases lay in between. Germline CDR1 and CDR2: MNHNS and SASEGT. CDR3 residues: CASSVLQGTEAFF. CDR3 DNA: TGTGCCAGCAGTGTCCTACAAGGCACTGAAGCTTTCTTT.

This clonotype was detected many times. The chain couples TRBV7-3 to TRBJ2-2; D is possibly TRBD1 (6 bases). Germline-derived CDR1 and CDR2 are SGHTA and FQGTGA. Trimming took 0 bases from V and 6 from J, leaving 8 bases between them. The CDR3 sequence is 14 residues long. Here the CDR3 reads CASSLTSGAGELFF. The DNA of the CDR3 is TGTGCCAGCAGCTTAACGTCAGGGGCCGGGGAGCTGTTTTTT. Full variable domain (missing parts from reference TRBV7-3 and TRBJ2-2): GAGVSQTPSNKVTEKGKYVELRCDPISGHTALYWYRQSLGQGPEFLIYFQGTGAADDSGLPNDRFFAVRPEGSVSTLKIQRTERGDSAVYLCASSLTSGAGELFFGEGSRLTVL.

This clonotype was detected many times. V gene TRBV12-3 or TRBV12-4 combines with J gene TRBJ2-5; D is uncertain. The V end lost 3 bases, the J end lost 5 bases, and 13 bases lay between the germline ends. CDR3 length: 14 residues. CDR3 DNA: TGTGCCAGCAGTTTTGGTCCCGAAAGGGAGACCCAGTACTTC. Encoded protein: CASSFGPERETQYF.

This clonotype was counted between two and nine times. A much more abundant neighbour one base away suggests this may be a read error. The chain has TRBV24-1 and TRBJ2-1; TRBD2 aligns across 9 bases. Germline-derived CDR1 and CDR2 are KGHDR and SFDVKD. This CDR3 region has 18 residues. The V gene end was trimmed by 5 bases and the J gene end by 5 bases; junction bases not matched to a gene: 15. CDR3: CATSGREPGLAHDNEQFF. The CDR3 DNA follows: TGTGCCACCAGTGGAAGAGAACCGGGACTAGCCCATGACAATGAGCAGTTCTTC.

This clonotype was detected ten times or more. V is TRBV3-1 and J is TRBJ2-7; D tentatively fits TRBD1 or TRBD2 (5 bases each). Germline loops: CDR1 LGHDT, CDR2 YNNKEL (reference sequence). Deletions cut 1 base from V and 0 bases from J, with 16 bases between. The CDR3 length is 17 residues. CDR3 nucleotide sequence: TGTGCCAGCAGCCAAGGCCCCCTCGGGGCTAGCTCCTACGAGCAGTACTTC. This sequence encodes CASSQGPLGASSYEQYF.

This clonotype was recorded many times. The CDR3 loop reads CASGGDASYEQYF. The CDR3 region has the DNA TGTGCCAGCGGGGGGGATGCTTCCTACGAGCAGTACTTC. The chain recombines TRBV28 with TRBJ2-7, with 7 positions matching TRBD2. CDR1 is MDHEN and CDR2 is SYDVKM in the germline V gene. With 8 bases clipped from V and 1 base from J, the junction kept 5 bases outside the gene matches. This CDR3 spans 13 amino acids.

Ten or more counts support this clonotype. The chain links TRBV12-3 or TRBV12-4 to TRBJ2-3; the match to TRBD2 covers 11 bases. After removal of 6 bases from V and 6 bases from J, the junction contained 8 bases not matched to a gene. This CDR3 comprises 15 residues. The CDR3 coding sequence is TGTGCCAGCAGGTTAACTAGCGGGGGCGGCGATACGCAGTATTTT. This gives the protein CASRLTSGGGDTQYF.

This clonotype was seen many times. The J gene is TRBJ1-2, the V gene TRBV11-2; D unclear. The CDR3 runs to 13 residues. The germline V gene encodes CDR1 SGHAT and CDR2 FQNNGV. V lost 5 bases and J 3 bases, leaving 10 bases between the germline ends. CDR3 DNA: TGTGCCAGCAGCGTCACCCTGGACTATGGCTACACCTTC. The encoded protein is CASSVTLDYGYTF.

This clonotype was observed many times. The V and J genes are TRBV2 and TRBJ2-3; no clear D gene. This CDR3 has 14 residues. Trimming shortened V by 6 bases and J by 0 bases, and 10 bases separated the two germline ends. Germline lookup yields CDR1 SNHLY and CDR2 FYNNEI. CDR3 in amino acids: CASRSTLSTDTQYF. The CDR3 DNA sequence: TGTGCCAGCAGGAGTACTCTCAGCACAGATACGCAGTATTTT.

This clonotype was picked up many times. The chain links TRBV28 to TRBJ1-5; TRBD1 matches 12 bases. The length of the CDR3 is 18 residues. Germline CDR1 and CDR2: MDHEN and SYDVKM. Unmatched junction bases numbered 14, after V lost 5 bases and J lost 6 bases. CDR3 protein: CASSTRSGGQGAGQPQHF. Here the CDR3 DNA reads TGTGCCAGCAGTACTAGGAGCGGGGGACAGGGGGCGGGTCAGCCCCAGCATTTT.

This clonotype was observed many times. The genes are TRBV20-1 and TRBJ2-3; 7 nucleotides align to TRBD2. J gave up 0 bases and V 4 bases, and 13 bases lay outside the gene matches. Germline assignment: CDR1 DFQATT and CDR2 SNEGSKA (reference sequence). The CDR3 is made up of 17 amino acids. Here the CDR3 reads CSAITGTIRPSTDTQYF. CDR3 nucleotides: TGCAGTGCTATTACTGGGACTATCCGACCTAGCACAGATACGCAGTATTTT.

This clonotype was picked up many times. The rearrangement uses TRBV3-1 and TRBJ2-3; maybe TRBD1 (5 bases). The V gene's germline CDR1 is LGHDT and CDR2 YNNKEL (reference sequence). The V gene lost 4 bases and the J gene lost 5 bases, with 13 bases spanning the gap. The CDR3 length is 14 residues. The CDR3 nucleotides are TGTGCCAGCAGCCCGACTTACAGGAAAGATACGCAGTATTTT. Its translation is CASSPTYRKDTQYF.

The chain couples TRBV9 to TRBJ2-3; D is tentatively TRBD1 or TRBD2 (6 bases each). CDR1 SGDLS and CDR2 YYNGEE come from the germline V gene. The length of the CDR3 is 16 residues. V gave up 4 bases and J gave up 1 base, with 16 bases separating them. The CDR3 region has the DNA TGTGCCAGCAGCAGCAGAGGGGGGCTTGGCACAGATACGCAGTATTTT. Its translation: CASSSRGGLGTDTQYF.

V usage is TRBV19 and J usage is TRBJ1-5; D gene ambiguous. CDR3 length: 13 residues. Germline V CDR1 and CDR2: LNHDA, SQIVND (reference sequence). V lost 4 bases, J lost 7 bases, and 11 bases lay in between. CDR3 loop: CASSRDLGQPQHF. The DNA for the CDR3 is TGTGCCAGTAGTAGGGATCTCGGGCAGCCCCAGCATTTT.

This clonotype came up many times. The V gene is TRBV29-1, the J gene TRBJ2-5, with D unresolved. Germline assignment: CDR1 SQVTM and CDR2 ANQGSEA. V dropped 4 bases and J dropped 2 bases, with 5 bases sitting between them. This CDR3 is built from 11 residues. The DNA for the CDR3 is TGCAGCGTTGTGGTGCAAGAGACCCAGTACTTC. As protein: CSVVVQETQYF.

Ten or more counts support this clonotype. The chain has TRBV6-1 and TRBJ2-1; 12 nucleotides align to TRBD2. The CDR3 totals 18 residues. V shed 5 bases, J shed 9 bases, and the junction held 17 bases outside the gene matches. The V gene's germline CDR1 is MNHNS and CDR2 SASEGT. CDR3 protein: CASSYARRRLAGGGEQFF. The CDR3 region has the DNA TGTGCCAGCAGTTACGCGAGAAGGAGGCTAGCGGGAGGGGGTGAGCAGTTCTTC.

Ten or more counts support this clonotype. V gene TRBV28 combines with J gene TRBJ1-5; 8 positions match TRBD1. CDR1 and CDR2 from the germline V gene are MDHEN and SYDVKM. The CDR3 contains 17 residues. V gave up 3 bases and J gave up 7 bases; unmatched junction bases: 14. CDR3 bases: TGTGCCAGCAGTTTCTCAGGGGGCAGGGGCGTAGGCCAGCCCCAGCATTTT. Amino acid sequence: CASSFSGGRGVGQPQHF. Based on the CDR3 plus reference TRBV28 and TRBJ1-5, the full variable domain is DVKVTQSSRYLVKRTGEKVFLECVQDMDHENMFWYRQDPGLGLRLIYFSYDVKMKEKGDIPEGYSVSREKKERFSLILESASTNQTSMYLCASSFSGGRGVGQPQHFGDGTRLSIL.

V and J are TRBV27 and TRBJ2-1, with 8 bases matching TRBD2. V trimming: 6 bases; J trimming: 8 bases; junction bases outside the gene matches: 3. Germline V gives CDR1 MNHEY, CDR2 SMNVEV (reference sequence). This CDR3 contains 12 residues. CDR3: CASRSGGDEQFF. Here the CDR3 DNA reads TGTGCCAGCAGATCGGGGGGGGATGAGCAGTTCTTC.